This T cell receptor beta chain originates from a study of cytomegalovirus exposure and HLA in healthy donors. Points from the study as a whole: Among the sequence variants, a highly shared cluster was likely an artifact of sequencing.

For this clone: What it binds is not known. An end of the junction differs from the germline gene, which may be a read error.

Regarding donors, all were healthy bone marrow donors. A multiplex PCR was run with 60 Vbeta primers and 13 Jbeta primers. Generated by immunoSEQ multiplex PCR, the TCRdb table keeps only in-frame clones and is missing some. The sample holds about 120,000 clones, about 78% seen once. The CDR3 covers 14 residues. CDR1 SGHNT and CDR2 YENEEA come from the germline V gene. Sequenced: PBMCs. The sequence was collected from a woman aged 25 to 39 in good health and CMV-seropositive. The V call is TRBV11-3, the J call TRBJ1-2, with 7 bases aligning to TRBD1. Written as DNA, the CDR3 is TGTGCCAGCAGCATAGACAGGGCCCAGTGGGGCTACACCTTC. Amino acid sequence: CASSIDRAQWGYTF.